The rows below give T cell receptor beta chains drawn from one sample of a study of blood T cell repertoires in COVID-19. This table comes from immunoSEQ multiplex PCR, and its TCRdb copy is limited to in-frame clones, with some not included. The sample shows around 200,000 clones, 80% to 90% of them seen only once. Sequencing used PBMCs or T cells enriched from blood (not recorded which). All receptors derive from a woman aged 40 to 55 with acute COVID-19. Each CDR3 is given with its conserved first and last residue. The D gene is left open where the match is weak. Not all rows give a size; the values are once, few, many and, for expanded clones, a class.

cdr3_length clone_size d_call j_call v_call cdr3_nt cdr3_aa
15 once NA TRBJ2-1 TRBV15 TGTGCCACCAGCTGGAGGGGTCTGATGTACAATGAGCAGTTCTTC CATSWRGLMYNEQFF
13 NA NA TRBJ2-4 TRBV15 TGTGCCACCAGTCCCGGAGCCAAAAACATTCAGTACTTC CATSPGAKNIQYF
17 NA NA TRBJ1-3 TRBV12-5 TGTGCTAGTGGTTTTACAGGGATGAGAGGTACTGGAAACACCATATATTTT CASGFTGMRGTGNTIYF
14 NA NA TRBJ1-6 TRBV5-1 TGCGCCAGCAGCCGGGCAGGGGATAATTCACCCCTCCACTTT CASSRAGDNSPLHF
16 NA TRBD1 TRBJ2-2 TRBV10-3 TGTGCCATCAGTCCAGGACAGGGTAGAGAAACCGGGGAGCTGTTTTTT CAISPGQGRETGELFF
13 once NA TRBJ1-5 TRBV29-1 TGCAGCGTTGGGGGCAGGGGTGATCAGCCCCAGCATTTT CSVGGRGDQPQHF
13 NA NA TRBJ2-3 TRBV6-5 TGTGCCAGCAGTCTAACCGTAGCGGATACGCAGTATTTT CASSLTVADTQYF
13 NA NA TRBJ1-1 TRBV3-1/TRBV3-2 TGTGCCAGCAGCTATCAAGCGCCGGGAGAAGCTTTCTTT CASSYQAPGEAFF
15 once NA TRBJ2-7 TRBV4-1 TGCGCCAGCAGCCAAGAGGGCGGGGCGACCTACGAGCAGTACTTC CASSQEGGATYEQYF
16 NA NA TRBJ1-1 TRBV15 TGTGCCACCAGCAGAGATAACAGGGTGGGGAACACTGAAGCTTTCTTT CATSRDNRVGNTEAFF
12 NA NA TRBJ2-1 TRBV5-4 TGTGCCAGCAGCCGGCACAGCGGTGAGCAGTTCTTC CASSRHSGEQFF
13 few NA TRBJ1-1 TRBV19 TGTGCCAGTAGTACCCGGGGAAACACTGAAGCTTTCTTT CASSTRGNTEAFF
13 NA NA TRBJ2-1 TRBV12-3/TRBV12-4 TGTGCCAGCAGTTTAATATCGGAGGGTGAGCAGTTCTTC CASSLISEGEQFF
16 once TRBD1 TRBJ1-4 TRBV5-1 TGCGCCACCTCCCCGGGACAGGGGACCTTGGGAGAAAAACTGTTTTTT CATSPGQGTLGEKLFF
13 NA NA TRBJ1-2 TRBV30 TGTGCCTGGAGCCCCAGCGGACCGGATGGCTACACCTTC CAWSPSGPDGYTF
15 NA NA TRBJ2-3 TRBV9 TGTGCCAGCAGCGTATTGGGGCGGGGTGAGGATACGCAGTATTTT CASSVLGRGEDTQYF
17 once NA TRBJ2-6 TRBV6-1 TGTGCCAGCAGTGAAGCGCCGACAGGTAATGGGGCCAACGTCCTGACTTTC CASSEAPTGNGANVLTF
15 NA TRBD1 TRBJ1-3 TRBV5-4 TGTGCCAGCAGCTTTGGACAGGGGGTCGGAAACACCATATATTTT CASSFGQGVGNTIYF
15 NA TRBD2 TRBJ2-1 TRBV13 TGTGCCAGCAGCTTAAAACTAGCGGCGCTCAATGAGCAGTTCTTC CASSLKLAALNEQFF
14 NA NA TRBJ1-3 TRBV6-5 TGTGCCAGCAGCACACAGGGTTCTGGAAACACCATATATTTT CASSTQGSGNTIYF
13 NA NA TRBJ2-7 TRBV4-3 TGCGCCAGCAGCCGCACAAGAGCGGACGAGCAGTACTTC CASSRTRADEQYF
16 NA NA TRBJ2-1 TRBV7-9 TGTGCCAGCAGCTTAGCGGGGCATAACACGGGCCATGAGCAGTTCTTC CASSLAGHNTGHEQFF
15 NA NA TRBJ1-1 TRBV28 TGTGCCAGTCTCGAGAGGACTGAGATGAACACTGAAGCTTTCTTT CASLERTEMNTEAFF
15 NA NA TRBJ2-5 TRBV29-1 TGCAGCGTTGGACTCGGGACTCCCGGAATAGAGACCCAGTACTTC CSVGLGTPGIETQYF
14 NA TRBD1 TRBJ2-1 TRBV10-3 TGTGCCATCAAGCCCACAGGGGGCAGAGATGAGCAGTTCTTC CAIKPTGGRDEQFF
13 NA NA TRBJ1-1 TRBV5-4 TGTGCCAGCAGATATGGGGAGCTGACTGAAGCTTTCTTT CASRYGELTEAFF
15 NA NA TRBJ2-7 TRBV27 TGTGCCAGCAGTTTTCAGACAGGCGGCTTGTACGAGCAGTACTTC CASSFQTGGLYEQYF
16 few NA TRBJ2-2 TRBV12-2 TGTGCAAGTCGCCCAAGACCGGGACAGGTCACCGGGGAGCTGTTTTTT CASRPRPGQVTGELFF
12 NA TRBD1 TRBJ1-2 TRBV29-1 TGCAGCGTAGGCGGACAGGACTATGGCTACACCTTC CSVGGQDYGYTF
17 NA NA TRBJ1-5 TRBV6-2/TRBV6-3 TGTGCCAGCAGTTACTCTTTCCGGGGAGATAGCAATCAGCCCCAGCATTTT CASSYSFRGDSNQPQHF
15 NA NA TRBJ2-7 TRBV6-5 TGTGCCAGCAGTTACCAAGGAGGAAGCTCCTACGAGCAGTACTTC CASSYQGGSSYEQYF
15 NA NA TRBJ1-2 TRBV28 TGTGCCAGCAGTATAGGGGGACTACTGAAGGGCGGCTACACCTTC CASSIGGLLKGGYTF
15 NA TRBD1 TRBJ1-2 TRBV6-6 TGTGCCAGCAGTTATTTCGGACAGGGGGCGCCCGGCTACACCTTC CASSYFGQGAPGYTF
15 NA NA TRBJ1-1 TRBV5-3 TGTGCCAGAAGCTTGGTAGGCAGGAAAAACACTGAAGCTTTCTTT CARSLVGRKNTEAFF
13 NA NA TRBJ1-5 TRBV19 TGTGCCAGTAGTTATGGGGCTGGTCAGCCCCAGCATTTT CASSYGAGQPQHF
13 NA NA TRBJ1-1 TRBV25-1 TGTGCCAGCAGTGAAGCAGGTGGCACTGAAGCTTTCTTT CASSEAGGTEAFF
16 NA TRBD1 TRBJ2-7 TRBV6-2/TRBV6-3 TGTGCCAGCAGTTACGGCTCGACAGGGGGTACCTACGAGCAGTACTTC CASSYGSTGGTYEQYF
17 NA NA TRBJ1-4 TRBV5-1 TGCGCCAGCAGCTTGGCCGCCAGACTATCAACTAATGAAAAACTGTTTTTT CASSLAARLSTNEKLFF